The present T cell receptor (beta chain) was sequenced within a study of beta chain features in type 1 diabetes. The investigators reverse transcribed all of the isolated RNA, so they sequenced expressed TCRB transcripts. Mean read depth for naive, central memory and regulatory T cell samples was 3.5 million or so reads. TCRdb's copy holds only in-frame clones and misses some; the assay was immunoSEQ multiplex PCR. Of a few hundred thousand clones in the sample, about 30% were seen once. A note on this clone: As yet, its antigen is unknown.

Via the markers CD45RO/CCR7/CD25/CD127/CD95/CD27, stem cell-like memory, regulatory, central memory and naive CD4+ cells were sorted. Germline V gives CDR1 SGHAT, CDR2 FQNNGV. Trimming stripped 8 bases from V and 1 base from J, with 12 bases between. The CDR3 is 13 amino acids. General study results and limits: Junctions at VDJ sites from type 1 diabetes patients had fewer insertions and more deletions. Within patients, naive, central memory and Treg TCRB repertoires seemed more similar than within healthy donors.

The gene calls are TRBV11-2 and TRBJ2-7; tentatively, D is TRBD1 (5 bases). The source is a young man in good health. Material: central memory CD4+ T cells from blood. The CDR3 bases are TGTGCCAGCGGGGCTGACAGTTCCTACGAGCAGTACTTC. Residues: CASGADSSYEQYF.